This T cell receptor beta chain was obtained from a study of CD8+CD57+ T cells in acquired aplastic anemia. Genomic DNA templated the TCR beta VDJ and CDR3 profiling. TCRdb fed the reads into MiXCR, producing one record per CDR3 protein. The table shows 260,000 or so distinct CDR3 sequences, with approximately 79% occurring only once. Germline V gene data show CDR1 as SGHVT and CDR2 as SQSDAQ. CDR3 length: 14 residues. By flow cytometry, patients selected for sequencing had shown an expansion of CD8+CD57+ cells. With respect to this clonotype: The germline gene is not matched at one end of the junction; a read error may be the cause.

The genes are TRBV7-4 and TRBJ2-3; 7 bases match TRBD2. The source is a human donor with aplastic anemia. Sequencing was carried out using sorted CD4+, CD8+, or CD8+CD57+ T cells (not recorded which) from PBMCs. The CDR3 DNA follows: TGTGCCAGCAGCTTTAGCGGGCGGTCAGATACGCCGTATTTT. Amino acid sequence: CASSFSGRSDTPYF.